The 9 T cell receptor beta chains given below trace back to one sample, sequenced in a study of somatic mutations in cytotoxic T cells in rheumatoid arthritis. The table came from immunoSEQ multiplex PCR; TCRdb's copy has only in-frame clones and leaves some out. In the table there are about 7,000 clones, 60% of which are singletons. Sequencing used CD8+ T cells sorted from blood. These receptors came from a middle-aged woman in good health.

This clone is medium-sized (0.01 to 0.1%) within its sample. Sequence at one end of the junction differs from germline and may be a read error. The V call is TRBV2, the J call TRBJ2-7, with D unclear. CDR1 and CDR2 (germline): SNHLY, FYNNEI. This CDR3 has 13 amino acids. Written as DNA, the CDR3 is TGTGCCACCTTGACAACCACCTCCGACGAGCAGTACTTC. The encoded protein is CATLTTTSDEQYF.

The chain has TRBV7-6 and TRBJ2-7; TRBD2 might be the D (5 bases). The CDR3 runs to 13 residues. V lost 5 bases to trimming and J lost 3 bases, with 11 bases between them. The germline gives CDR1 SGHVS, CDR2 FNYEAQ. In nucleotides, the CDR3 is TGTGCCAGCAGCGCCCCGGGGAACTACGAGCAGTACTTC. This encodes CASSAPGNYEQYF.

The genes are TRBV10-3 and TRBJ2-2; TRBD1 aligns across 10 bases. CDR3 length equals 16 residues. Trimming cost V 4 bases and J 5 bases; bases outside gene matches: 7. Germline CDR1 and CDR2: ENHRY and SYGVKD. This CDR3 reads CAISGDGTGDTGELFF. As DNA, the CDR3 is TGTGCCATCAGTGGGGACGGGACAGGGGATACCGGGGAGCTGTTTTTT.

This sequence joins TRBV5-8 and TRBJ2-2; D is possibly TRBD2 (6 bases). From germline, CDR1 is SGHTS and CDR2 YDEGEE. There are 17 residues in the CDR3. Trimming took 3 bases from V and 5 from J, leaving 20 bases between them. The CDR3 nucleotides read TGTGCCAGCAGCTCCGGGAGTTTAAAGTTGGATACCGGGGAGCTGTTTTTT. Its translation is CASSSGSLKLDTGELFF. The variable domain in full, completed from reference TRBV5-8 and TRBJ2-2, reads EAGVTQSPTHLIKTRGQQATLRCSPISGHTSVYWYQQALGLGLQFLLWYDEGEERNRGNFPPRFSGRQFPNYSSELNVNALELEDSALYLCASSSGSLKLDTGELFFGEGSRLTVL.

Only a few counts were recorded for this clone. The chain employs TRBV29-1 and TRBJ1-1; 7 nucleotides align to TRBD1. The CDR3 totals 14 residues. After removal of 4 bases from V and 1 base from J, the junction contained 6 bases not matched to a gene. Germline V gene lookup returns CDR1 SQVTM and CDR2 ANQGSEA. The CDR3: CSVAGTATNTEAFF. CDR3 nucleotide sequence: TGCAGCGTTGCAGGGACAGCAACGAACACTGAAGCTTTCTTT.

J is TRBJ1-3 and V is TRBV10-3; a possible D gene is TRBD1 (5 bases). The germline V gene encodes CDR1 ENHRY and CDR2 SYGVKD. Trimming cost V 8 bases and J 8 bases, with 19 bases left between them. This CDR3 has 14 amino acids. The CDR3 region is CAIRYGAELDTIYF. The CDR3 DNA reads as TGTGCCATCCGGTATGGGGCAGAGCTTGACACCATATATTTT.

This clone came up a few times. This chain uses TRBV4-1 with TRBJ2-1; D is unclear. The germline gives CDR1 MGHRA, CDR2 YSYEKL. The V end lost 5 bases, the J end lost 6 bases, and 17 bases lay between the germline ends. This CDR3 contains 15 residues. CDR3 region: CASSLRLGSGNEQFF. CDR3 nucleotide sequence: TGCGCCAGCAGCTTAAGGTTAGGGTCCGGCAATGAGCAGTTCTTC.

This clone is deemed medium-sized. CDR3 sequence (DNA): TGTGCCAGCAGCCCCTGGGTCGGAGAGACCCAGTACTTC. Its translation is CASSPWVGETQYF. V usage is TRBV11-2 and J usage is TRBJ2-5, with no clear D. From germline, CDR1 is SGHAT and CDR2 FQNNGV. This CDR3 region has 13 residues. V was clipped by 5 bases and J by 4 bases, with 11 bases between them.

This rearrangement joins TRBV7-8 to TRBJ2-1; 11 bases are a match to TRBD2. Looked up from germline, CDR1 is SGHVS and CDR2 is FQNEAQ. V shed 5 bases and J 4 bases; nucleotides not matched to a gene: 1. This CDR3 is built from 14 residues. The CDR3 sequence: CASSPSGRYNEQFF. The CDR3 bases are TGTGCCAGCAGCCCTAGCGGGAGGTACAATGAGCAGTTCTTC.